This TCR beta chain came from a study of CD8+ T cells in alopecia areata. CDR1 and CDR2 from the germline V gene are MDHEN and SYDVKM. The CDR3 consists of 18 residues. Trimming cost V 4 bases and J 2 bases; bases outside gene matches: 13. Peripheral blood and lesional scalp punch biopsies came from alopecia areata patients. Sorting of PBMCs yielded the CD4+ and CD8+ T cells. Following RNA extraction, reverse transcription yielded cDNA that acted as the sequencing template. Clones were sequenced by immunoSEQ multiplex PCR, and TCRdb holds only the in-frame ones, with some missing. The table records 100,000 to 120,000 clones, 45% to 60% of them present only once. Study-wide findings and caveats: Clonality in lesional scalp, especially alopecia totalis/universalis, exceeded that of normal scalp. Scalp samples also contribute reads from the resident alphabeta T cells found in normal skin.

Concerning this clone itself: The antigen remains undetermined.

The genes are TRBV28 and TRBJ2-5; 10 bases match TRBD2. The sample taken for sequencing was NKG2D-low CD8+ T cells sorted from blood. This TCR was recovered from a human donor with alopecia areata. The chain's CDR3 is CASSSTNAPTSGQETQYF. The CDR3 DNA sequence: TGTGCCAGCAGTTCTACTAACGCCCCGACTAGCGGGCAAGAGACCCAGTACTTC.